This entry features one TCR beta chain sequence. The entry originates in a study of T cell changes during pregnancy in multiple sclerosis. TCRdb's copy holds only in-frame clones and misses some; the assay was immunoSEQ multiplex PCR. The sample lists around 35,000 clones, 85% to 95% occurring once. Sample: CD4+ T cells from peripheral blood mononuclear cells, taken in the third trimester of pregnancy. The clonotype originates from a female donor in good health, enrolled as a control in a pregnancy study.

CDR3 nucleotides: TGTGCCAGCAGCCTCGGGACTAGCGGGGGGGCCGGAGAGACCCAGTACTTC. It specifies CASSLGTSGGAGETQYF. This chain uses TRBV7-6 with TRBJ2-5; TRBD2 agrees at 16 bases. CDR1 and CDR2 (germline): SGHVS, FNYEAQ. The CDR3 is made up of 17 amino acids. V trimming: 5 bases; J trimming: 4 bases; junction bases outside the gene matches: 7.